This T cell receptor beta chain was obtained from a study of shared T cell receptors in the human thymus. The CDR3 extends over 15 amino acids. CDR1 is SEHNR, CDR2 FQNEAQ, per germline (reference sequence). Trimming removed 3 bases from V and 4 bases from J, with 12 bases in between. Using immunoSEQ multiplex PCR, the repertoire was profiled, and TCRdb retains in-frame clones only, with some absent. The sample gives 500,000 to 850,000 clones, more than 75% of which show up once; about 0.0094% is in the top ten. The same specimen was also included in a second study, on human thymus T cells.

Sequences were obtained from thymocytes. The rearrangement links TRBV7-9 to TRBJ2-2, with a possible D match to TRBD2 (7 bases). This TCR was sampled from a boy under three years old with a congenital heart defect. As DNA, the CDR3 is TGTGCCAGCAGCTTGGGGGGGGCGGGCACCGGGGAGCTGTTTTTT. Protein sequence: CASSLGGAGTGELFF. Full variable domain (rest looked up from reference TRBV7-9 and TRBJ2-2): DTGVSQNPRHKITKRGQNVTFRCDPISEHNRLYWYRQTLGQGPEFLTYFQNEAQLEKSRLLSDRFSAERPKGSFSTLEIQRTEQGDSAMYLCASSLGGAGTGELFFGEGSRLTVL.